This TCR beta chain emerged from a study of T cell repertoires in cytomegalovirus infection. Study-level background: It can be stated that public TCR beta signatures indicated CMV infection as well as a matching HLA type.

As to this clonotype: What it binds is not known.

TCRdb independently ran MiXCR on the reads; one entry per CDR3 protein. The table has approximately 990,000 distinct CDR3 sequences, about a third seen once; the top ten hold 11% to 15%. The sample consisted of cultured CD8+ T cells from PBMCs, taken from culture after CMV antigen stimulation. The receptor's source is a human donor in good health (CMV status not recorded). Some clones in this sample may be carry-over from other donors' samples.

The CDR3 spells CAISEFHPGQGAIGYTF. In nucleotides, the CDR3 is TGTGCCATCAGTGAGTTCCATCCGGGACAGGGGGCGATTGGCTACACCTTC. This chain uses TRBV10-3 with TRBJ1-2; 12 bases align to TRBD1. This CDR3 contains 17 residues. Germline loops: CDR1 ENHRY, CDR2 SYGVKD. Trimming cost V 1 base and J 7 bases; bases outside gene matches: 10.